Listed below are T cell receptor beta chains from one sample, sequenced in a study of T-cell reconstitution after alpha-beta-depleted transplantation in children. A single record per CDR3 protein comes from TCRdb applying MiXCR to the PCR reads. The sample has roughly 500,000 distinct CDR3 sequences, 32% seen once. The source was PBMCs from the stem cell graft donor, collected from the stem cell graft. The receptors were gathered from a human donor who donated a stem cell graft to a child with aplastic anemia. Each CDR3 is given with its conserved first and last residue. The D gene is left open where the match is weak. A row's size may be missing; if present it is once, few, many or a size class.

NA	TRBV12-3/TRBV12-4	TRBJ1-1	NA	CASSPGRSTEAFF	TGTGCCAGCAGCCCAGGGAGGAGCACTGAAGCTTTCTTT
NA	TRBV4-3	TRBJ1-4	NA	CASSQLGQGVEKLFF	TGCGCCAGCAGCCAACTGGGGCAGGGTGTCGAAAAACTGTTTTTT
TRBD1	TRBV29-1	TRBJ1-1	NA	CSVGGTGGEWTEAFF	TGCAGCGTTGGCGGGACAGGGGGTGAATGGACTGAAGCTTTCTTT
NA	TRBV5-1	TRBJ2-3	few	CASHVGDTQYF	TGCGCCAGTCACGTCGGAGATACGCAGTATTTT
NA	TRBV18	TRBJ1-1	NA	CASSPLHGQHLNTEAFF	TGTGCCAGCTCACCACTCCATGGACAACATTTGAACACTGAAGCTTTCTTT
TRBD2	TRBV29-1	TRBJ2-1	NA	CSGMTSGRNGEQFF	TGCAGCGGCATGACTAGCGGGAGGAACGGTGAGCAGTTCTTC
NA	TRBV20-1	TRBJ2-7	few	CSASDSLNSYEQYF	TGCAGTGCTTCGGACAGTCTGAACTCCTACGAGCAGTACTTC
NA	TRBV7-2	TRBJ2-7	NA	CASSLRQDISEQYF	TGTGCCAGCAGCTTAAGGCAGGACATTAGCGAGCAGTACTTC
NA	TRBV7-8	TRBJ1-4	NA	CASSLGAVMRNEKLFF	TGTGCCAGCAGCTTAGGGGCTGTCATGCGAAATGAAAAACTGTTTTTT
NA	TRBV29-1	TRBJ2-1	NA	CSAYGTHSYNEQFF	TGCAGCGCTTACGGGACACACTCCTACAATGAGCAGTTCTTC
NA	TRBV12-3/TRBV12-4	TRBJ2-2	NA	CASRPTGPGELFF	TGTGCCAGCAGGCCTACAGGGCCCGGGGAGCTGTTTTTT
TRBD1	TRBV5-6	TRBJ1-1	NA	CASSLGGTGEAFF	TGTGCCAGCAGCTTGGGGGGGACAGGTGAAGCTTTCTTT
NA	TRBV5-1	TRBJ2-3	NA	CASSLNCGTDTQYF	TGCGCCAGCAGCTTGAACTGTGGGACGGATACGCAGTATTTT
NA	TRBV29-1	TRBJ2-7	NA	CSVDQGSYEQYF	TGCAGCGTTGACCAGGGATCCTACGAGCAGTACTTC
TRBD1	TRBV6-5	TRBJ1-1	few	CASSYGQGYNTEAFF	TGTGCCAGCAGTTACGGACAGGGTTACAACACTGAAGCTTTCTTT
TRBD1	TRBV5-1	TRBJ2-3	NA	CASSLDGQGSDTQYF	TGCGCCAGCAGCTTGGACGGACAGGGGTCAGATACGCAGTATTTT
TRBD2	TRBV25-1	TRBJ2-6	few	CASSATSGRASGANVLTF	TGTGCCAGCAGTGCGACTAGCGGGAGGGCCTCTGGGGCCAACGTCCTGACTTTC